This T cell receptor beta chain derives from a study of blood T cell repertoires in COVID-19. Cohorts were determined from participant-reported clinical history. Sequenced by immunoSEQ multiplex PCR; TCRdb stores in-frame clones only, minus some. This sample has approximately 290,000 clones, with roughly 85% found just once. Germline V gives CDR1 MNHEY, CDR2 SVGAGI. The CDR3 has 12 residues. Trimming took 4 bases from V and 6 from J; bases not matched to a gene: 2. This TCR was recovered from a woman younger than 45 who had recovered from COVID-19. The material sequenced was PBMCs or T cells enriched from blood (not recorded which). This chain connects TRBV6-5 to TRBJ2-7, with 8 bases matching TRBD1. The CDR3 nucleotides are TGTGCCAGCAGTTCCAGGGGGCTCGAGCAGTACTTC. Its translation is CASSSRGLEQYF.